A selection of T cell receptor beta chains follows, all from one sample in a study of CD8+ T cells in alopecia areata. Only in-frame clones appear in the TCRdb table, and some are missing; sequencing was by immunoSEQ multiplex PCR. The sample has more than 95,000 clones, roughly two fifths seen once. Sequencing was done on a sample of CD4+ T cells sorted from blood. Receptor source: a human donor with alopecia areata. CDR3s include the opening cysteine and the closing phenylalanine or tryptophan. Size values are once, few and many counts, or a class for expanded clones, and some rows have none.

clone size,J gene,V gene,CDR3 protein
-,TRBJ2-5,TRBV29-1,CSAIGTSGSPSQETQYF
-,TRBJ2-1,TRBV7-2,CASSLVRTGPNEQFF
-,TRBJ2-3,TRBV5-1,CASSLVSDTQYF
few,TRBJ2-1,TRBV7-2,CASSLDVGINEQFF
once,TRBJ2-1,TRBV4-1,CASSQALVRDSYNEQFF
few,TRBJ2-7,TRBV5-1,CASSLAVGLYEQYF
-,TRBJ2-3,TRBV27,CASSSHGRTDTQYF
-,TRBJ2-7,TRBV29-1,CSVEGIGRDEQYF
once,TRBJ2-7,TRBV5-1,CASSLRPASEQYF
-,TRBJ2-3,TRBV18,CASSPTRLYTDTQYF
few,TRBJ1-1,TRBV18,CASSQGSTEAFF
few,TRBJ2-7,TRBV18,CASSPQAGGDYEQYF
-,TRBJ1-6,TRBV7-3,CASSREFGSPLHF
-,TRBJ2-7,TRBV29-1,CSVGKSGVGYEQYF
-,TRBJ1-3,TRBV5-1,CASSWDGGLSSGNTIYF
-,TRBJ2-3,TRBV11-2,CASSLRGGVGTDTQYF
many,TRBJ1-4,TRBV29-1,CSVGTGREKLFF
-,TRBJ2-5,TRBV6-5,CASSSFTGQAQETQYF
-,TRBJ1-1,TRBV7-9,CASSLTGLSTEAFF
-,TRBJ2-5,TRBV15,CATSRGGTRRIGTQYF
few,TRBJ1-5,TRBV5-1,CASSLSGGNQPQHF
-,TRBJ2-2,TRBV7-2,CASSLGGVNTGELFF
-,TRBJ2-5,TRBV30,CAWNLGAFETQYF
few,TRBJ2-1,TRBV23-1,CASSQSGGGVSNEQFF
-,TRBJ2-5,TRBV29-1,CSVTIAGVVTQYF
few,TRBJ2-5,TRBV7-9,CASSQDRGAETQYF
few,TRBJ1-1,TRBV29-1,CSVSLTKNTEAFF
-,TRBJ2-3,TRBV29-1,CSVRLAGTDTQYF
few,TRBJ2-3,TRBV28,CASSSLWVQRTDTQYF
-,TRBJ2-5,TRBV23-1,CASSQSYSRVQETQYF
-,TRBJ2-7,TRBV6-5,CASSRTASSYEQYF
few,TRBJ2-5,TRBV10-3,CAISESTETQYF